The rows below give T cell receptor beta chains drawn from one sample of a study of Ad26.COV2.S vaccination and SARS-CoV-2 variants. Measured with immunoSEQ multiplex PCR; TCRdb has only the in-frame clones, and not every one. Of around 320,000 clones in the sample, 80% to 90% were seen once. Sequences were derived from peripheral blood, sampled in a trial of Ad26.COV2.S vaccine versus placebo. The receptor set was obtained from a person aged 18-65 years who received the Ad26.COV2.S COVID-19 vaccine or a placebo. Both conserved end residues are part of each CDR3. A D gene is named only where the DNA matches it firmly. The size of a clone is reported for some rows only, either as once, few or many, or as a class for expanded clones.

cdr3_aa cdr3_nt j_call clone_size d_call v_call
CASRRDNNEQFF TGTGCCAGCAGACGGGACAACAATGAGCAGTTCTTC TRBJ2-1 . . TRBV5-4
CASSSGTSGTGELFF TGTGCCAGCAGTTCCGGGACTAGCGGGACTGGGGAGCTGTTTTTT TRBJ2-2 . TRBD2 TRBV6-4
CASSQGLGTGELFF TGCGCCAGCAGCCAAGGACTTGGGACCGGGGAGCTGTTTTTT TRBJ2-2 . . TRBV4-1
CASSLEQGFGGELFF TGCGCCAGCAGCTTGGAACAGGGTTTCGGCGGGGAGCTGTTTTTT TRBJ2-2 once . TRBV5-1
CASSPMGQGIYSPLHF TGTGCCAGCAGCCCCATGGGCCAAGGCATTTACTCACCCCTCCACTTT TRBJ1-6 . . TRBV14
CASSLLGRGGTEAFF TGTGCCAGCAGTTTATTGGGGCGAGGGGGCACTGAAGCTTTCTTT TRBJ1-1 . . TRBV27
CASSWAGTDTQYF TGTGCCAGCAGTTGGGCGGGCACAGATACGCAGTATTTT TRBJ2-3 . . TRBV27
CASSRDPSQYF TGTGCCAGCTCACGGGACCCTTCGCAGTATTTT TRBJ2-3 . . TRBV18
CAIRGDRGNQETQYF TGTGCCATCAGGGGGGACAGGGGGAACCAAGAGACCCAGTACTTC TRBJ2-5 . TRBD1 TRBV10-3
CASSPSGGAGNEQFF TGTGCCAGCAGCCCTAGCGGGGGGGCTGGCAATGAGCAGTTCTTC TRBJ2-1 . TRBD2 TRBV4-2
CASSLTAAKTDGYTF TGTGCCAGCAGCTTAACGGCGGCCAAGACGGATGGCTACACCTTC TRBJ1-2 few . TRBV7-3
CASSASGFADYGYTF TGTGCCAGCAGCGCGAGCGGGTTCGCCGACTATGGCTACACCTTC TRBJ1-2 once . TRBV7-2
CASTGIRYEQYF TGTGCCAGCACCGGGATCCGCTACGAGCAGTACTTC TRBJ2-7 . . TRBV6-6
CASSLVNQPQHF TGTGCCAGCAGTTTAGTAAACCAGCCCCAGCATTTT TRBJ1-5 . . TRBV12-3/TRBV12-4
CASSVATAPNTGELFF TGTGCCAGCAGCGTAGCGACAGCTCCGAACACCGGGGAGCTGTTTTTT TRBJ2-2 . . TRBV9
CASSFASNQPQHF TGTGCCAGCAGCTTCGCTAGCAATCAGCCCCAGCATTTT TRBJ1-5 . . TRBV7-8
CASSYTGDTEAFF TGTGCCAGCAGCTACACAGGAGACACTGAAGCTTTCTTT TRBJ1-1 many . TRBV7-2
CASARTDTQYF TGCGCCAGCGCCCGCACAGATACGCAGTATTTT TRBJ2-3 . . TRBV5-1
CASSDSGGNTEAFF TGTGCCAGTAGCGACTCCGGAGGGAACACTGAAGCTTTCTTT TRBJ1-1 . . TRBV19
CASSVSGGADTQYF TGTGCCAGTAGTGTAAGCGGGGGGGCAGATACGCAGTATTTT TRBJ2-3 . TRBD2 TRBV19
CASSPGQGAGYGYTF TGCGCCAGCAGCCCGGGACAGGGGGCAGGCTATGGCTACACCTTC TRBJ1-2 . TRBD1 TRBV5-1
CASSLAGQRSWQYF TGTGCCAGCAGCTTGGCGGGACAACGTTCGTGGCAGTACTTC TRBJ2-7 once . TRBV5-6
CASSRDRSNEQFF TGTGCCAGCAGCCGTGACAGGTCGAATGAGCAGTTCTTC TRBJ2-1 . . TRBV3-1/TRBV3-2
CSAGTEYGYTF TGCAGTGCTGGGACAGAATATGGCTACACCTTC TRBJ1-2 . TRBD1 TRBV20-1
CASSLDANTEAFF TGTGCCAGCAGCTTAGATGCGAACACTGAAGCTTTCTTT TRBJ1-1 . . TRBV11-3
CASSAGTTPTGALNTEAFF TGTGCCAGCAGCGCCGGGACAACGCCAACTGGGGCATTGAACACTGAAGCTTTCTTT TRBJ1-1 . . TRBV9
CASSLALASTDTQYF TGCGCCAGCAGCTTGGCGCTAGCGAGCACAGATACGCAGTATTTT TRBJ2-3 . . TRBV5-1
CASSQSTSIWELFF TGCGCCAGCAGCCAATCAACCTCGATTTGGGAGCTGTTTTTT TRBJ2-2 . . TRBV4-1
CASSHTPGAYGYTF TGTGCCAGCAGCCATACTCCAGGGGCCTATGGCTACACCTTC TRBJ1-2 . . TRBV2
CASSLTASGVGTDTQYF TGCGCCAGCAGCCTTACGGCTAGCGGGGTGGGCACAGATACGCAGTATTTT TRBJ2-3 . TRBD2 TRBV4-1
CATSSRDRLITDTQYF TGTGCCACCAGCAGTCGGGACAGACTAATCACAGATACGCAGTATTTT TRBJ2-3 . TRBD1 TRBV15
CASISGLTLNTEAFF TGTGCCAGTATTTCTGGTCTGACCTTGAACACTGAAGCTTTCTTT TRBJ1-1 . . TRBV19
CASRPGTGGYNEQFF TGCGCCAGCAGACCCGGGACAGGGGGCTACAATGAGCAGTTCTTC TRBJ2-1 . TRBD1 TRBV5-1